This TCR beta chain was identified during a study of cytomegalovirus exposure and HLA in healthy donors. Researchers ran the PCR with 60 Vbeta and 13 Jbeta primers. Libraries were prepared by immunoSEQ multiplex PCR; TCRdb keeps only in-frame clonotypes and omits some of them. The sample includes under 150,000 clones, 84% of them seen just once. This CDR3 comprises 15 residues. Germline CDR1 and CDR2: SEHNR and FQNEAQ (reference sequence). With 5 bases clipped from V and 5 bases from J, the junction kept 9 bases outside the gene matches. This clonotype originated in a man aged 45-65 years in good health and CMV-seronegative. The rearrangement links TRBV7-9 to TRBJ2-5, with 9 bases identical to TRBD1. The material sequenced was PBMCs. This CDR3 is CASSLGQGSMETQYF. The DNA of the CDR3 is TGTGCCAGCAGCCTTGGACAGGGGAGTATGGAGACCCAGTACTTC.